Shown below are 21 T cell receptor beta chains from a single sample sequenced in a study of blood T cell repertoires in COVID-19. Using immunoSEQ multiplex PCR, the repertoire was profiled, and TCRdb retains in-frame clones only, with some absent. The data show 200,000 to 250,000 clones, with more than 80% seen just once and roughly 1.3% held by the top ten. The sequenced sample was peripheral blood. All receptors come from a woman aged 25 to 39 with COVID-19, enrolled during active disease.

The DNA of the CDR3 is TGTGCCAGCAGTCCCGACGGGGTACAGACCCAGTACTTC. Its protein product is CASSPDGVQTQYF. V is TRBV7-3 and J is TRBJ2-5; D is possibly TRBD2 (5 bases). CDR1 is SGHTA and CDR2 is FQGTGA in the germline V gene. The CDR3 has 13 residues. V lost 6 bases and J 6 bases, leaving 14 bases between the germline ends.

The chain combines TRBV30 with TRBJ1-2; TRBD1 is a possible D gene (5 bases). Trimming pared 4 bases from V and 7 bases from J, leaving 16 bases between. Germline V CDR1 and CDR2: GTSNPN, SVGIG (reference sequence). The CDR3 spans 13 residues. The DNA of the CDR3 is TGTGCCTGGACGGGTGGACAATTCATTGGCTACACCTTC. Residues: CAWTGGQFIGYTF.

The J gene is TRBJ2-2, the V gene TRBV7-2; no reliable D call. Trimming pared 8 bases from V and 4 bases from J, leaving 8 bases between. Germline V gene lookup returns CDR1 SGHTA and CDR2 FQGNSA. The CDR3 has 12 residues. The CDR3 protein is CASLRFTGELFF. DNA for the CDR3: TGTGCCAGCTTGAGATTCACCGGGGAGCTGTTTTTT.

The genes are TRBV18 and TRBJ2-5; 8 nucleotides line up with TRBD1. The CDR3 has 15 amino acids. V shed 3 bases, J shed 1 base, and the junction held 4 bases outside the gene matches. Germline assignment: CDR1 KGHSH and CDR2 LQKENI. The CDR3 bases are TGTGCCAGCTCACCTCGGGACAGGATCCAAGAGACCCAGTACTTC. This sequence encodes CASSPRDRIQETQYF.

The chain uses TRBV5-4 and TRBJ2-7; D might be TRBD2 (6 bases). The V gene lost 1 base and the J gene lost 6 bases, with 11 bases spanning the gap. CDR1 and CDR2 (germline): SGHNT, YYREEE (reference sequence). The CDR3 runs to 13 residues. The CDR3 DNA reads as TGTGCCAGCAGCTTGACAGTGGAGGGCGAGCAGTACTTC. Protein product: CASSLTVEGEQYF.

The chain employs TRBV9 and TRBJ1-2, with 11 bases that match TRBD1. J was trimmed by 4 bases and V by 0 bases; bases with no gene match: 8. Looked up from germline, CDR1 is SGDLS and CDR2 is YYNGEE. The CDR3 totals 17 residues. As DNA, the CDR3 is TGTGCCAGCAGCGTAGGGACAGGGGGCGCGGATTCCTATGGCTACACCTTC. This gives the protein CASSVGTGGADSYGYTF.

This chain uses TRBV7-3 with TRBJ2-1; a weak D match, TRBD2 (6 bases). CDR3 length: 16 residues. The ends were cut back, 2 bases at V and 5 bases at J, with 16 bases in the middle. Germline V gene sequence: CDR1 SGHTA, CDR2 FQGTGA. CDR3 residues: CASSLLRSGKHNEQFF. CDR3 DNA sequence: TGTGCCAGCAGCTTACTTCGTAGCGGTAAACACAATGAGCAGTTCTTC.

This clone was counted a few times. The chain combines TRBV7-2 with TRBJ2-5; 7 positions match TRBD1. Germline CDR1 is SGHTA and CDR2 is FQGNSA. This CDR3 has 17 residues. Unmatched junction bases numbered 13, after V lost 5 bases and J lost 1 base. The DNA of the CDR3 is TGTGCCAGCAGCCTGGTTGATAGGGGGCAGTCCCAAGAGACCCAGTACTTC. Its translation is CASSLVDRGQSQETQYF.

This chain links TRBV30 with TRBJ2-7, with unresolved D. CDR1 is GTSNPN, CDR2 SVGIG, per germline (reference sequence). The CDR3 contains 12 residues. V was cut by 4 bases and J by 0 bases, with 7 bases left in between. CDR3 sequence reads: CAWKSLSYEQYF. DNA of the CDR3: TGTGCCTGGAAGTCACTCTCCTACGAGCAGTACTTC. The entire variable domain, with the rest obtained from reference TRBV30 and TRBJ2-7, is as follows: SQTIHQWPATLVQPVGSPLSLECTVEGTSNPNLYWYRQAAGRGLQLLFYSVGIGQISSEVPQNLSASRPQDRQFILSSKKLLLSDSGFYLCAWKSLSYEQYFGPGTRLTVT.

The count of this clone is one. CDR3 in DNA: TGTGCCAGCAGCCGAGGGGGGGCATTAGAGACCCAGTACTTC. Translated: CASSRGGALETQYF. J is TRBJ2-5 and V is TRBV5-5; weak D call: TRBD2 (7 bases). The V end was cut by 4 bases, the J end by 4 bases, with 14 bases between. CDR1 is SGHKS, CDR2 YYEKEE, per germline (reference sequence). The CDR3 contains 14 residues.

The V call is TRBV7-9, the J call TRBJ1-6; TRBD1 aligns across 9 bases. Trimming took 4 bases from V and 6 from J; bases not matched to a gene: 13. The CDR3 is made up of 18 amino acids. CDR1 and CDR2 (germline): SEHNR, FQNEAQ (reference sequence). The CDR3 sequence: CASSSNRGPKDSNSPLHF. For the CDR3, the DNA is TGTGCCAGCAGCTCGAACAGGGGGCCAAAGGATAGTAATTCACCCCTCCACTTT.

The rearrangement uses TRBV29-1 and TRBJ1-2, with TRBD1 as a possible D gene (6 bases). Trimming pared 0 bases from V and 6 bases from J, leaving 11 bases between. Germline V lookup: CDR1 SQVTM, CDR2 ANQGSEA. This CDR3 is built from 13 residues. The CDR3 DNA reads TGCAGCGTTGAAGATCGGCAGGGGAATGGCTACACCTTC. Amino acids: CSVEDRQGNGYTF.

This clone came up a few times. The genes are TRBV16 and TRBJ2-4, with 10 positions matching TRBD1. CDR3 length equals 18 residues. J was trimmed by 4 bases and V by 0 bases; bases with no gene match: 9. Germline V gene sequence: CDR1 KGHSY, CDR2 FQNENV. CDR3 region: CASSQSGQGTINKNIQYF. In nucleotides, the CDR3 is TGTGCCAGCAGCCAATCGGGACAGGGGACCATCAATAAAAACATTCAGTACTTC.

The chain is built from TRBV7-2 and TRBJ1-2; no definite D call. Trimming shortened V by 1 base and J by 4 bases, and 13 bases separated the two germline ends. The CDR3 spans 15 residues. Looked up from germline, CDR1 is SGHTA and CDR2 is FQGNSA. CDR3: CASSLVQAEGYGYTF. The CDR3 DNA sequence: TGTGCCAGCAGCTTAGTTCAGGCCGAGGGCTATGGCTACACCTTC.

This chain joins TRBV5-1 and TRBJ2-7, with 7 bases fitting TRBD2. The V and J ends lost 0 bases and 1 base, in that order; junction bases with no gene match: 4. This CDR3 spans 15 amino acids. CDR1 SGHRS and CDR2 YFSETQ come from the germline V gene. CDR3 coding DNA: TGCGCCAGCAGCTTGGTTAGCGGGTTTTCCTACGAGCAGTACTTC. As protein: CASSLVSGFSYEQYF.

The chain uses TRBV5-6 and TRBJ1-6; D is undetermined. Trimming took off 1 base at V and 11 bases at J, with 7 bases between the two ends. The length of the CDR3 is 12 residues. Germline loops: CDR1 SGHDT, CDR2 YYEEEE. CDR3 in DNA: TGTGCCAGCAGCTTGTCTAGCACACCCCTCCACTTT. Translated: CASSLSSTPLHF.

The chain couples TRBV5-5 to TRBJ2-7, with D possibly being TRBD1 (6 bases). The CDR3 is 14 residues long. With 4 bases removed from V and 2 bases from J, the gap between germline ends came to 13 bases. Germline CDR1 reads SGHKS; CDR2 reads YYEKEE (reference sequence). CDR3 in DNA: TGTGCCAGCAGCCTACTCCCAGGGGCCTACGAGCAGTACTTC. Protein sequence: CASSLLPGAYEQYF.

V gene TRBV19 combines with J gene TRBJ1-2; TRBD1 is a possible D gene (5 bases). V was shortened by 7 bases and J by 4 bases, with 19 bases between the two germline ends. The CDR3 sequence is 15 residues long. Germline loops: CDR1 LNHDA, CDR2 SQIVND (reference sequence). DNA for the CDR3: TGTGCCAGTACCCTTCAAGGGGTTTTTGGCTATGGCTACACCTTC. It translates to CASTLQGVFGYGYTF. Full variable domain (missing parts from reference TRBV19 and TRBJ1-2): DGGITQSPKYLFRKEGQNVTLSCEQNLNHDAMYWYRQDPGQGLRLIYYSQIVNDFQKGDIAEGYSVSREKKESFPLTVTSAQKNPTAFYLCASTLQGVFGYGYTFGSGTRLTVV.

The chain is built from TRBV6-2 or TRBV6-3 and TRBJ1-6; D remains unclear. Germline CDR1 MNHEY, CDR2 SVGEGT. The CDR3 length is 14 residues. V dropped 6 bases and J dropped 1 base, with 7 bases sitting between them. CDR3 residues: CASSLRSYNSPLHF. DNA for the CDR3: TGTGCCAGCAGCCTCCGTTCCTATAATTCACCCCTCCACTTT.

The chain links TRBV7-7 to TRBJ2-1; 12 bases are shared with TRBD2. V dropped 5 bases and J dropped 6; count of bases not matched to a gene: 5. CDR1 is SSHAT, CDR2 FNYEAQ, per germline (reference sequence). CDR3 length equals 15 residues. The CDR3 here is CASSPGLAGINEQFF. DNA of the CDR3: TGTGCCAGCAGCCCGGGACTAGCGGGTATCAATGAGCAGTTCTTC.

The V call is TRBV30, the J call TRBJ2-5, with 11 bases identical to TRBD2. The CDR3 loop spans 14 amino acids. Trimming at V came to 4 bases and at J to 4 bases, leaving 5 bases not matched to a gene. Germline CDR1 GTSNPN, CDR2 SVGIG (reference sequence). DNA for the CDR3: TGTGCCTGGACAGGGCTAGCGGGGGGAGAGACCCAGTACTTC. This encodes CAWTGLAGGETQYF.